The 6 T cell receptor beta chains presented below share a single source sample, sequenced in a study of cytomegalovirus exposure and HLA in healthy donors (dated by TCRdb to the late 2010s). Library method: the immunoSEQ multiplex PCR assay. For the multiplex PCR, a mixture combining 60 forward primers for TCR Vbeta segments and 13 reverse primers for TCR Jbeta segments was used. In TCRdb, the immuneACCESS table is reduced to in-frame sequences with V and J assigned. These tables do not hold every clone; where another copy was compared, an unresolved V gene accounts for under half, and the others remain unexplained. Here the sample has some 55,000 clones; just under 85% occur a single time. Together, the top ten hold about 1.5% of the sample. Sequencing was performed on PBMCs. These receptors came from a man between 35 and 55 years old in good health and CMV-seronegative.

V is TRBV19 and J is TRBJ1-2, with D possibly TRBD1 on 6 matching bases. The germline V gene has CDR1 LNHDA and CDR2 SQIVND (reference sequence). This CDR3 has 14 residues. V was trimmed by 10 bases and J by 5 bases, leaving 20 bases between them. The CDR3 DNA is TGTGCCACCGGGAACCCAGGGGAGATTTATGGCTACACCTTC. Amino acid sequence: CATGNPGEIYGYTF.

The chain carries TRBV11-2 and TRBJ2-7; the match to TRBD2 covers 9 bases. Trimming removed 0 bases from V and 6 bases from J; junction bases left unmatched: 9. Per the germline V gene, CDR1 is SGHAT and CDR2 is FQNNGV. The CDR3 consists of 16 residues. The CDR3 here is CASSLERTSGFGEQYF. CDR3 bases: TGTGCCAGCAGCTTAGAACGTACTAGCGGGTTCGGCGAGCAGTACTTC.

The CDR3 loop is CASSKGSNQPQHF. In DNA form, the CDR3 reads TGTGCCAGTAGTAAGGGGAGCAATCAGCCCCAGCATTTT. This chain uses TRBV19 with TRBJ1-5, with D maybe TRBD1 (5 bases). Germline V CDR1 and CDR2: LNHDA, SQIVND (reference sequence). The V and J ends lost 4 bases and 1 base respectively, with 5 bases between them. This CDR3 contains 13 residues.

The CDR3 DNA reads TGTGCCAGCAGCTCATTACGCTGGGACAGGGGTTCCCATGGCTACACCTTC. This encodes CASSSLRWDRGSHGYTF. This chain links TRBV7-9 with TRBJ1-2; 10 bases align to TRBD1. Germline CDR1 is SEHNR and CDR2 is FQNEAQ (reference sequence). This CDR3 has 17 amino acids. V shed 4 bases and J 6 bases; nucleotides not matched to a gene: 14.

The V gene is TRBV11-3, the J gene TRBJ2-1; 10 nucleotides line up with TRBD2. With 4 bases clipped from V and 13 bases from J, the junction kept 13 bases outside the gene matches. CDR3 size: 15 residues. Germline V gene sequence: CDR1 SGHNT, CDR2 YENEEA. Here the CDR3 reads CASSSGLAGGGIQFF. As DNA, the CDR3 is TGTGCCAGCAGCTCCGGGTTAGCGGGGGGAGGTATCCAGTTCTTC.

The V and J genes are TRBV7-9 and TRBJ2-7; D might be TRBD1 (6 bases). V was pared by 5 bases and J by 3 bases, with 11 bases between. The CDR3 loop spans 13 amino acids. The germline V gene has CDR1 SEHNR and CDR2 FQNEAQ (reference sequence). The CDR3 region has the DNA TGTGCCAGCAGCCTGGACAGAAACTACGAGCAGTACTTC. Its translation: CASSLDRNYEQYF.